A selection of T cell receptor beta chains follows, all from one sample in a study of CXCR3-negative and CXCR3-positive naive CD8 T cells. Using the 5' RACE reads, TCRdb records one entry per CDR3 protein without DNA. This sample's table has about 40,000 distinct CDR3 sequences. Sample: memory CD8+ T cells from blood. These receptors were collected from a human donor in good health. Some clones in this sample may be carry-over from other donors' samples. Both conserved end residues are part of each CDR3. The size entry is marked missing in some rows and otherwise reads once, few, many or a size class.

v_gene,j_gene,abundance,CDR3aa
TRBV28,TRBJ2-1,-,CASSFTGNEQFF
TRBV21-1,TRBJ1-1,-,CASSKEGDWLNTEAFF
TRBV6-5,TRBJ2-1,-,CASSPTSGSPPYNEQFF
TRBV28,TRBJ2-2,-,CATALGTSTNTGELFF
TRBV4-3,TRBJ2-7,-,CASSPGGGVYEQYF
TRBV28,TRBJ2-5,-,CASRSQGRGDRETQYF
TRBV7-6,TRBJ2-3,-,CASSRPTGASTDTQYF
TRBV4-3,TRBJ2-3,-,CASSPSGGVTDTQYF
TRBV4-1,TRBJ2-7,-,CASSQEPQGRREQYF
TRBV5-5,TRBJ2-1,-,CASSFWSSGGVDEQFF
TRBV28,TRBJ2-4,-,CASSHTADVAKNIQYF
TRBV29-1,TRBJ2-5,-,CSVDWGPETQYF
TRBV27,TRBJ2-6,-,CASRTQGAQEKSGANVLTF
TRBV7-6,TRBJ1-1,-,CASSLDRRLNTEAFF
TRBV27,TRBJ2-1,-,CASSPRDRGPGNEQFF
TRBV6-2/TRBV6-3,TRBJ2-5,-,CASDTGLAGETQYF
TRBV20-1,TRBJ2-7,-,CSAPDRTNSYEQYF
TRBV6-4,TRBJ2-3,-,CASSDVAGGPPDTQYF
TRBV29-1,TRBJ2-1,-,CSVWGQGSYNEQFF
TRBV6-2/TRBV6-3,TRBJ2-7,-,CASSDRGRSYEQYF
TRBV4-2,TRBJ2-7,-,CASSQVGSTYEQYF
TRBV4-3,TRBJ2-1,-,CASSQAEGNEQFF
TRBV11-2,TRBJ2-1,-,CASSLSAYNEQFF
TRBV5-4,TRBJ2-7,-,CASSSRDSYEQYF
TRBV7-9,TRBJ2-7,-,CASSQRTGGYEQYF
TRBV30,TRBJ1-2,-,CAWTLMADPNYGYTF
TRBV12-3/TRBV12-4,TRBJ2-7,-,CASSAAGQTLGEQYF
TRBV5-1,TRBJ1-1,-,CASSPGGTEAFF
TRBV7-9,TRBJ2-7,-,CASSPPAAGVSRYEQYF
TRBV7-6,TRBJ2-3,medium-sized,CASSPILAGGTDTQYF
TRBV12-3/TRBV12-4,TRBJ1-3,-,CASSPPEPTFTGNTIYF
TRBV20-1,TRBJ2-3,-,CSARDLWGKDTQYF
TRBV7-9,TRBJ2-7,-,CASSARSYEQYF
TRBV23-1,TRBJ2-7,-,CASSHGGAYEQYF
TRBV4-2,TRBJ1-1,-,CASSQSKGTEAFF
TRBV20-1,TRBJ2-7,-,CSAREETYEQYF
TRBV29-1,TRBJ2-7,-,CSVERADTYEQYF
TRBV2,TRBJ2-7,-,CASSGRGHTSGSYEQYF
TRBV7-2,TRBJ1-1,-,CASSPSVGLRISGTEAFF
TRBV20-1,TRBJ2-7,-,CSARSLAGGLREQYF
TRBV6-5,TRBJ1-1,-,CASSYEGVNTEAFF
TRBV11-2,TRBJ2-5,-,CASSFGTLEETQYF
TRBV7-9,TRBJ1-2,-,CASSLSGTIRDGYTF
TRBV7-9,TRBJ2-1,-,CASSLARRGPYNEQFF
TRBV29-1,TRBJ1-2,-,CSVDQDGEGGYGYTF